This T cell receptor (beta chain) was sequenced for a study of shared clonotypes between healthy human individuals. Points from the study as a whole: Sequencing of the sorted subsets was shown by rarefaction to be incomplete despite large depth.

Clones were sequenced by immunoSEQ multiplex PCR, and TCRdb holds only the in-frame ones, with some missing. This sample has 2 million to 2.5 million clones, with 95% found just once. Note on this clone: Its specificity is unknown.

Trimming left V 1 base short and J 1 base short, with 12 bases between. CDR3 length: 16 amino acids. Germline values: CDR1 SGHRS, CDR2 YFSETQ. The receptor was derived from a man aged 18-30 years in good health. The sequencing input was naive CD4+ T cells sorted from blood. Noted subset: CD45RA+ positively selected. The chain recombines TRBV5-1 with TRBJ1-5; D is possibly TRBD1 (5 bases). Written as DNA, the CDR3 is TGCGCCAGCAGCTTGTCCGGGGGAGCCAGCAATCAGCCCCAGCATTTT. It yields the protein CASSLSGGASNQPQHF.